This T cell receptor beta chain was sequenced during a study of human T cells and chemical hapten exposure. The study, taken as a whole, reports: All donors were alopecia patients, so their immunity may differ from that of healthy people.

Authors' processing steps: Samples held a median of approximately 94,000 TCRs, range roughly 20,000–750,000. TCRdb reprocessed the RACE reads via MiXCR and lists one record per CDR3 protein. The V and J calls come from TCRdb's annotation, not from the publication. The data hold 90,000 or so distinct CDR3 sequences, with 10% observed a single time. This clonotype was observed a few times. Its specificity is unknown. Deletions cut 0 bases from V and 3 bases from J, with 13 bases between. The CDR3 has 16 residues. Germline assignment: CDR1 SGDLS and CDR2 YYNGEE. As for time point: patch test 1, 2 weeks after DPC sensitization. Treatment here: therapeutic diphenylcyclopropenone sensitization with weekly scalp DPC. From whole blood left unfractionated, total RNA was extracted.

The chain is built from TRBV9 and TRBJ2-1; possibly TRBD1 or TRBD2 for D (5 bases each). The starting material was whole blood, obtained in connection with sensitization to the hapten diphenylcyclopropenone (DPC). This receptor was identified in a man aged 40-49 years with alopecia areata. Some clones in this sample may be carry-over from other donors' samples. The DNA of the CDR3 is TGTGCCAGCAGCGTAGGGGGGAGCAGAGACTACAATGAGCAGTTCTTC. It translates to CASSVGGSRDYNEQFF.